A single sample is the source of the 30 T cell receptor beta chains below, sequenced in a study of T cell changes during pregnancy in multiple sclerosis. The protocol was immunoSEQ multiplex PCR, while the TCRdb copy is restricted to in-frame clones and leaves out a portion. The sample shows 93,000 or so clones, approximately 90% of them seen only once. The specimen was peripheral blood, collected before pregnancy. The receptors stem from a female donor with multiple sclerosis, enrolled in a pregnancy study.

The chain couples TRBV19 to TRBJ2-2; 9 bases are a match to TRBD1. The V and J ends lost 6 bases and 9 bases, in that order; junction bases with no gene match: 8. The CDR3 extends over 14 amino acids. Germline V gives CDR1 LNHDA, CDR2 SQIVND (reference sequence). CDR3 sequence (DNA): TGTGCCAGTAGGAAGGGACAGGGCGTCAGGGAGCTGTTTTTT. Translated, it gives CASRKGQGVRELFF.

V is TRBV2 and J is TRBJ1-4; no reliable D call. Per germline, CDR1 SNHLY and CDR2 FYNNEI. Trimming left V 6 bases short and J 7 bases short, with 15 bases between. The CDR3 length is 14 residues. This CDR3 is CASREGGRSEKLFF. The CDR3 DNA reads as TGTGCCAGCAGGGAGGGAGGGAGGAGTGAAAAACTGTTTTTT. Combining the CDR3 with reference TRBV2 and TRBJ1-4 gives the whole variable domain EPEVTQTPSHQVTQMGQEVILRCVPISNHLYFYWYRQILGQKVEFLVSFYNNEISEKSEIFDDQFSVERPDGSNFTLKIRSTKLEDSAMYFCASREGGRSEKLFFGSGTQLSVL.

This clone was counted once. CDR3 DNA: TGCGCCAGCAGCTTGGCGGCCAGGACCTACGAGCAGTACTTC. Protein product: CASSLAARTYEQYF. The rearrangement uses TRBV5-1 and TRBJ2-7; D call uncertain. The CDR3 is made up of 14 amino acids. V lost 0 bases and J lost 2, with 9 bases in between. Germline V gives CDR1 SGHRS, CDR2 YFSETQ.

The rearrangement uses TRBV5-6 and TRBJ2-7; D is ambiguous. CDR3 size: 13 residues. With 0 bases removed from V and 6 bases from J, the gap between germline ends came to 10 bases. The germline V gene has CDR1 SGHDT and CDR2 YYEEEE. The CDR3 DNA sequence: TGTGCCAGCAGCTTGGCCGGTACGTTCGAGCAGTACTTC. Translated: CASSLAGTFEQYF.

V gene TRBV9 combines with J gene TRBJ1-3; D gene uncertain. The V gene lost 3 bases and the J gene lost 2 bases, with 9 bases spanning the gap. This CDR3 spans 14 amino acids. The germline CDR1 and CDR2 sequences are SGDLS and YYNGEE. CDR3 region: CASSASSAGNTIYF. The CDR3 DNA reads TGTGCCAGCAGCGCTAGTTCGGCTGGAAACACCATATATTTT.

This chain's CDR3 is CSVGVGLAGNEQFF. CDR3 DNA: TGCAGCGTTGGGGTCGGACTAGCGGGAAATGAGCAGTTCTTC. The chain has TRBV29-1 and TRBJ2-1; 12 bases align to TRBD2. The germline V gene encodes CDR1 SQVTM and CDR2 ANQGSEA. The CDR3 extends over 14 amino acids. V lost 4 bases and J lost 7; bases outside the gene matches: 5.

V gene TRBV7-8 combines with J gene TRBJ2-7; D remains unclear. Per the germline V gene, CDR1 is SGHVS and CDR2 is FQNEAQ. The ends were cut back, 1 base at V and 3 bases at J, with 4 bases in the middle. The CDR3 totals 12 residues. Here the CDR3 reads CASSLDNYEQYF. CDR3 nucleotides: TGTGCCAGCAGCTTAGATAACTACGAGCAGTACTTC.

The V call is TRBV11-2, the J call TRBJ1-1; D ambiguous. The CDR3 spans 14 residues. With 1 base removed from V and 4 bases from J, the gap between germline ends came to 10 bases. Germline CDR1 reads SGHAT; CDR2 reads FQNNGV. The DNA for the CDR3 is TGTGCCAGCAGCTTAGCCGGGGAAGGCACTGAAGCTTTCTTT. Protein product: CASSLAGEGTEAFF.

The V call is TRBV19, the J call TRBJ2-7; TRBD1 matches 7 bases. Unmatched junction bases numbered 10, after V lost 9 bases and J lost 2 bases. Germline V gene data show CDR1 as LNHDA and CDR2 as SQIVND (reference sequence). The CDR3 length is 14 residues. CDR3 residues: CASARAGGTYEQYF. As DNA, the CDR3 is TGTGCCAGCGCCCGGGCAGGGGGAACCTACGAGCAGTACTTC.

As regards this clone: Sequence at one end of the junction differs from germline and may be a read error. J is TRBJ1-1 and V is TRBV5-1, with 9 bases matching TRBD1. The CDR3 spans 16 residues. Germline lookup yields CDR1 SGHRS and CDR2 YFSETQ. The CDR3 reads CASSLDRGSLNTEAFF. DNA for the CDR3: TGCGCCAGCAGTTTGGACAGGGGTTCCCTGAACACTGAAGCTTTCTTT.

CDR3 sequence (DNA): TGTGCCAGCAGCTTAGATGAGCCAGATACGCAGTATTTT. It yields the protein CASSLDEPDTQYF. This chain uses TRBV11-3 with TRBJ2-3; D is unresolved. This CDR3 contains 13 residues. V dropped 0 bases and J dropped 4 bases, with 5 bases sitting between them. In germline, CDR1 is SGHNT, CDR2 YENEEA. Filled out from reference TRBV11-3 and TRBJ2-3, the complete variable domain reads EAGVVQSPRYKIIEKKQPVAFWCNPISGHNTLYWYLQNLGQGPELLIRYENEEAVDDSQLPKDRFSAERLKGVDSTLKIQPAELGDSAVYLCASSLDEPDTQYFGPGTRLTVL.

The chain recombines TRBV11-2 with TRBJ2-6; D is uncertain. The CDR3 is made up of 13 amino acids. V was pared by 3 bases and J by 4 bases, with 4 bases between. Per the germline V gene, CDR1 is SGHAT and CDR2 is FQNNGV. The chain's CDR3 is CASSFSGANVLTF. In DNA, the CDR3 is TGTGCCAGCAGCTTTTCGGGGGCCAACGTCCTGACTTTC.

The chain employs TRBV5-6 and TRBJ2-7; D is perhaps TRBD1 (6 bases). V was trimmed by 4 bases and J by 3 bases, leaving 11 bases between them. CDR3 length equals 13 residues. Germline V CDR1 and CDR2: SGHDT, YYEEEE. DNA for the CDR3: TGTGCCAGCAGCCTTTACAGGGTCTACGAGCAGTACTTC. Residues: CASSLYRVYEQYF.

The chain recombines TRBV19 with TRBJ2-4; D is possibly TRBD1 (6 bases). V lost 9 bases, J lost 2 bases, and 8 bases lay in between. The CDR3 contains 12 residues. Germline V lookup: CDR1 LNHDA, CDR2 SQIVND (reference sequence). CDR3 DNA: TGTGCCAGCACAGGGCCCAAAAACATTCAGTACTTC. It is translated as CASTGPKNIQYF.

The genes are TRBV18 and TRBJ2-2, with 10 bases identical to TRBD1. The trim removed 6 bases at V and 4 bases at J, leaving 8 bases unmatched. The CDR3 runs to 16 residues. CDR1 KGHSH and CDR2 LQKENI come from the germline V gene. As DNA, the CDR3 is TGTGCCAGCTCGCCTCGGACAGGGGGGAGCACCGGGGAGCTGTTTTTT. This encodes CASSPRTGGSTGELFF.

The V and J genes are TRBV2 and TRBJ1-5, with D maybe TRBD1 (5 bases). Germline assignment: CDR1 SNHLY and CDR2 FYNNEI. Trimming took off 3 bases at V and 0 bases at J, with 6 bases between the two ends. The CDR3 length is 14 residues. CDR3 sequence: CASSDRDSNQPQHF. CDR3 bases: TGTGCCAGCAGTGACAGGGATAGCAATCAGCCCCAGCATTTT.

This clone was seen a handful of times. This chain links TRBV7-8 with TRBJ1-6; unclear D gene. The germline V gene encodes CDR1 SGHVS and CDR2 FQNEAQ. The V gene lost 1 base and the J gene lost 9 bases, with 13 bases spanning the gap. This CDR3 spans 15 amino acids. The CDR3 coding sequence is TGTGCCAGCAGCTTAGAAGGAGGGTTAGTTTCACCCCTCCACTTT. Amino acids: CASSLEGGLVSPLHF. The full variable domain, in which reference TRBV7-8 and TRBJ1-6 provide the parts outside the CDR3, is GAGVSQSPRYKVAKRGQDVALRCDPISGHVSLFWYQQALGQGPEFLTYFQNEAQLDKSGLPSDRFFAERPEGSVSTLKIQRTQQEDSAVYLCASSLEGGLVSPLHFGNGTRLTVT.

V gene TRBV7-2 combines with J gene TRBJ2-7, with 8 bases lining up with TRBD1. There are 15 residues in the CDR3. CDR1 is SGHTA and CDR2 is FQGNSA in the germline V gene. J was trimmed by 1 base and V by 3 bases; bases with no gene match: 5. The CDR3 DNA sequence: TGTGCCAGCAGCTTTTGGACAGGGCCTTCCTACGAGCAGTACTTC. Amino acids: CASSFWTGPSYEQYF.

V usage is TRBV19 and J usage is TRBJ1-4, with D uncertain. V was trimmed by 4 bases and J by 5 bases, leaving 17 bases between them. The CDR3 runs 16 residues. Germline V CDR1 and CDR2: LNHDA, SQIVND (reference sequence). The CDR3 DNA sequence: TGTGCCAGTAGTACAACTTTTCCGTCTAGGAATGAAAAACTGTTTTTT. This codes for CASSTTFPSRNEKLFF.

The chain is built from TRBV4-1 and TRBJ2-1; D is possibly TRBD2 (6 bases). The V end lost 1 base, the J end lost 3 bases, and 16 bases lay between the germline ends. CDR1 is MGHRA and CDR2 is YSYEKL in the germline V gene. The CDR3 is 17 amino acids. CDR3 sequence (DNA): TGCGCCAGCAGCCAAGCTCTGGGACTTCCCTACTACAATGAGCAGTTCTTC. It specifies CASSQALGLPYYNEQFF.

This rearrangement joins TRBV11-2 to TRBJ1-1, with TRBD1 matching 9 bases. J gave up 7 bases and V 1 base, and 4 bases lay outside the gene matches. The CDR3 extends over 14 amino acids. Germline V gene sequence: CDR1 SGHAT, CDR2 FQNNGV. The CDR3 region has the DNA TGTGCCAGCAGCTTAGCCACAGGGGGCTTTGAAGCTTTCTTT. Its translation is CASSLATGGFEAFF.

This chain connects TRBV5-1 to TRBJ2-7; 7 bases align to TRBD1. V was pared by 4 bases and J by 2 bases, with 9 bases of the junction left unmatched. CDR3 length equals 15 residues. Germline lookup yields CDR1 SGHRS and CDR2 YFSETQ. Here the CDR3 reads CASSQRTGTAYEQYF. Here the CDR3 DNA reads TGCGCCAGCAGCCAACGAACCGGGACAGCCTACGAGCAGTACTTC. Full variable domain (remainder filled in from reference TRBV5-1 and TRBJ2-7): KAGVTQTPRYLIKTRGQQVTLSCSPISGHRSVSWYQQTPGQGLQFLFEYFSETQRNKGNFPGRFSGRQFSNSRSEMNVSTLELGDSALYLCASSQRTGTAYEQYFGPGTRLTVT.

This rearrangement joins TRBV18 to TRBJ2-7; 10 bases align to TRBD1. Losses at the gene ends were 3 bases for V and 7 bases for J; bases not matched to a gene: 9. CDR1 and CDR2 (germline): KGHSH, LQKENI. The CDR3 contains 15 residues. In DNA, the CDR3 is TGTGCCAGCTCACCCCGGGACAGGGGAGGTCAAGAGCAGTACTTC. It is translated as CASSPRDRGGQEQYF.

The chain carries TRBV6-5 and TRBJ1-1; D gene uncertain. V lost 5 bases and J 10 bases, leaving 17 bases between the germline ends. Germline CDR1 is MNHEY and CDR2 is SVGAGI. The CDR3 has 13 amino acids. The CDR3 DNA is TGTGCCAGCAGTCCCCGGGATTCCGTTCGAGCTTTCTTT. As protein: CASSPRDSVRAFF.

This clone has a handful of counts. V and J are TRBV7-9 and TRBJ2-7, with D possibly TRBD2 on 6 matching bases. The V and J ends lost 5 bases and 7 bases respectively, with 15 bases between them. This CDR3 spans 13 amino acids. Germline assignment: CDR1 SEHNR and CDR2 FQNEAQ (reference sequence). CDR3 residues: CASSREIPEEQYF. The CDR3 nucleotides are TGTGCCAGCAGCCGGGAGATCCCGGAGGAGCAGTACTTC.

The chain couples TRBV7-9 to TRBJ2-7; TRBD2 is a possible D gene (6 bases). The V end lost 5 bases, the J end lost 5 bases, and 10 bases lay between the germline ends. This CDR3 is 12 amino acids long. The germline CDR1 and CDR2 sequences are SEHNR and FQNEAQ (reference sequence). The CDR3 loop reads CASSQGGHEQYF. In nucleotides, the CDR3 is TGTGCCAGCAGCCAGGGAGGCCACGAGCAGTACTTC.

The V gene is TRBV5-1, the J gene TRBJ1-2; D might be TRBD1 (6 bases). The CDR3 is 17 amino acids. V gave up 2 bases and J gave up 1 base, with 18 bases separating them. Germline V gene sequence: CDR1 SGHRS, CDR2 YFSETQ. The CDR3 spells CASSLGGGNSLNYGYTF. In DNA, the CDR3 is TGCGCCAGCAGCTTAGGGGGGGGCAATTCTCTTAACTATGGCTACACCTTC.

The CDR3 region has the DNA TGTGCCAGCTCCGAGACTAGCGGGGGGATGAACGAGCAGTACTTC. Translation: CASSETSGGMNEQYF. The chain is built from TRBV2 and TRBJ2-7, with 13 bases matching TRBD2. The CDR3 loop spans 15 amino acids. With V trimmed by 8 bases and J by 5 bases, 9 bases remained unmatched. CDR1 is SNHLY and CDR2 is FYNNEI in the germline V gene.

The V and J genes are TRBV6-1 and TRBJ2-3; a possible D gene is TRBD2 (5 bases). The CDR3 length is 12 residues. Trimming shortened V by 6 bases and J by 9 bases, and 13 bases separated the two germline ends. Germline CDR1 is MNHNS and CDR2 is SASEGT. CDR3 protein: CASRLEKGTQYF. In nucleotides, the CDR3 is TGTGCCAGCAGACTAGAGAAAGGGACGCAGTATTTT.

This clone was detected a few times. V usage is TRBV7-9 and J usage is TRBJ1-3; no reliable D call. There are 14 residues in the CDR3. Trimming removed 1 base at V and 4 bases at J, with 8 bases between. Germline CDR1 and CDR2: SEHNR and FQNEAQ (reference sequence). CDR3 nucleotide sequence: TGTGCCAGCAGCTTAGTCCAGAAAGGAAACACCATATATTTT. Amino acid sequence: CASSLVQKGNTIYF.